This TCR beta chain was recorded in a study of vaccination effects on CD4 cells after COVID-19. This CDR3 spans 15 amino acids. V gave up 3 bases and J gave up 7 bases, with 16 bases separating them. CDR1 is KGHSH, CDR2 LQKENI, per germline. A note on this clone: The antigen remains unidentified.

Using immunoSEQ multiplex PCR, the repertoire was profiled, and TCRdb retains in-frame clones only, with some absent. Of around 27,000 clones in the sample, roughly 60% were seen once. Isolating CD4+ T cells followed approximately nine days of culture. Cells had half their medium changed to IL-2 medium on days 3 and 7. The clonotype originates from a human donor who received a COVID-19 vaccine. Specimen: CD4+ T cells from PBMCs cultured without peptide, collected before COVID-19 vaccination. This chain links TRBV18 with TRBJ2-1; D remains unclear. CDR3 loop: CASSPPQRRGNEQFF. CDR3 bases: TGTGCCAGCTCACCGCCGCAGCGCCGTGGGAATGAGCAGTTCTTC.